The present T cell receptor beta chain was sequenced within a study of technical replicates of blood from several donors. The germline CDR1 and CDR2 sequences are MDHEN and SYDVKM. The CDR3 has 14 residues. The junction had 9 bases not matched to a gene; V was cut back by 8 bases and J by 5 bases. Libraries were prepared by immunoSEQ multiplex PCR; TCRdb keeps only in-frame clonotypes and omits some of them. The sample contains around 100,000 clones, over 90% of which appear only once. This chain uses TRBV28 with TRBJ2-7; 10 bases are a match to TRBD1. Sequenced sample: T cells isolated from PBMCs. This clonotype was sampled from a human donor in good health. CDR3 sequence (DNA): TGTGCCAGCGGGGGACAGGGGAACCTCCACGAGCAGTACTTC. It specifies CASGGQGNLHEQYF.